Following are 15 T cell receptor beta chains from one sample sequenced in a study of spatial heterogeneity in lung cancer. The time point: sample taken at primary tumor resection. Regarding the study as a whole: Tumoral mutation counts were tracked by counts of expanded intratumoral alpha and beta TCRs.

MiXCR, run by TCRdb on the 5' RACE reads, gives a single entry per CDR3 protein. Seen here are about 100,000 distinct CDR3 sequences, 4.4% observed once, and the top ten hold 21%. These receptors are not linked to any known antigen. The sequenced sample was lung tumor tissue, obtained at surgery. These receptors came from a male donor with early-stage non-small cell lung cancer.

This clonotype was seen ten or more times. This rearrangement joins TRBV2 to TRBJ1-5, with D possibly matching TRBD1 (6 bases). This CDR3 region has 14 residues. Trimming took off 3 bases at V and 5 bases at J, with 11 bases between the two ends. Germline-derived CDR1 and CDR2 are SNHLY and FYNNEI. CDR3 amino acids: CASSDIPGDQPQHF. CDR3 nucleotides: TGTGCCAGCAGTGACATCCCAGGGGATCAGCCCCAGCATTTT.

A word on this clonotype: This clone may be a read error of a much larger clone one base away. This sequence joins TRBV7-9 and TRBJ1-1, with D unclear. The CDR3 length is 13 residues. Germline V lookup: CDR1 SEHNR, CDR2 FQNEAQ (reference sequence). CDR3 sequence: CVSSLQTNTEAFF. The DNA for the CDR3 is TGTGTCAGCAGCTTGCAGACCAACACTGAAGCTTTCTTT.

This clonotype was detected many times. The V gene is TRBV2, the J gene TRBJ2-5; 7 nucleotides line up with TRBD2. Germline V CDR1 and CDR2: SNHLY, FYNNEI. The CDR3 covers 16 residues. Trimming removed 4 bases from V and 7 bases from J; junction bases left unmatched: 15. The CDR3 loop reads CASSGLARIKSWTQYF. Here the CDR3 DNA reads TGTGCCAGCAGTGGACTAGCCCGAATCAAGTCTTGGACCCAGTACTTC.

This clonotype was observed many times. This chain connects TRBV3-1 to TRBJ2-7; D call uncertain. The V end was cut by 4 bases, the J end by 2 bases, with 9 bases between. This CDR3 has 13 residues. Germline V gives CDR1 LGHDT, CDR2 YNNKEL (reference sequence). CDR3: CASSPLGPYEQYF. The CDR3 nucleotides read TGTGCCAGCAGCCCCTTAGGGCCCTACGAGCAGTACTTC.

This clonotype showed up many times. The chain uses TRBV20-1 and TRBJ1-2; D uncertain. The V end lost 5 bases, the J end lost 3 bases, and 7 bases lay between the germline ends. CDR3 length equals 11 residues. Germline CDR1 and CDR2: DFQATT and SNEGSKA (reference sequence). CDR3 coding DNA: TGCAGTGCTCAAGAGGACTATGGCTACACCTTC. Residues: CSAQEDYGYTF.

This clonotype has more than one count but fewer than ten. J is TRBJ2-3 and V is TRBV6-1; 10 nucleotides match TRBD2. CDR3 length: 17 residues. The junction had 4 bases not matched to a gene; V was cut back by 0 bases and J by 1 base. Germline V gives CDR1 MNHNS, CDR2 SASEGT. This CDR3 reads CASSEALAGDGTDTQYF. The CDR3 DNA reads as TGTGCCAGCAGTGAAGCTCTAGCGGGAGACGGCACAGATACGCAGTATTTT.

This clonotype was counted a few times. The gene calls are TRBV20-1 and TRBJ2-1; D is uncertain. The CDR3 sequence is 12 residues long. Germline V lookup: CDR1 DFQATT, CDR2 SNEGSKA (reference sequence). The V end was cut by 0 bases, the J end by 4 bases, with 4 bases between. The CDR3 spells CSARDLYNEQFF. DNA for the CDR3: TGCAGTGCTAGAGACCTGTACAATGAGCAGTTCTTC.

Relative to its sample, this clonotype is medium-sized (0.01 to 0.1%). The chain combines TRBV24-1 with TRBJ2-1; TRBD2 is a possible D gene (6 bases). Trimming stripped 6 bases from V and 8 bases from J, with 22 bases between. The CDR3 is made up of 16 amino acids. CDR1 KGHDR and CDR2 SFDVKD come from the germline V gene. The CDR3 DNA sequence: TGTGCCACCAGTACTCGGCGCGGGGCACACTCCTATGAGCAGTTCTTC. Translating gives CATSTRRGAHSYEQFF.

This clonotype was counted many times. The chain combines TRBV2 with TRBJ1-2, with D hard to call. Trimming removed 11 bases at V and 7 bases at J, with 11 bases between. Germline V gene data show CDR1 as SNHLY and CDR2 as FYNNEI. The length of the CDR3 is 10 residues. The CDR3 DNA reads TGTGCCCGCCGGGTTGGTGGCTACACCTTC. It encodes CARRVGGYTF.

The sample holds many counts of this clonotype. This chain joins TRBV11-2 and TRBJ2-3; 10 nucleotides align to TRBD2. There are 15 residues in the CDR3. J gave up 4 bases and V 5 bases, and 6 bases lay outside the gene matches. The germline CDR1 and CDR2 sequences are SGHAT and FQNNGV. CDR3 sequence (DNA): TGTGCCAGCAGCCCTAGCGGGAGTGGGCCAGATACGCAGTATTTT. It translates to CASSPSGSGPDTQYF.

This clonotype has at least ten counts. This sequence joins TRBV6-6 and TRBJ1-6, with unresolved D. The CDR3 spans 12 residues. Germline lookup yields CDR1 MNHNY and CDR2 SVGAGI (reference sequence). Trimming shortened V by 6 bases and J by 14 bases, and 14 bases separated the two germline ends. The CDR3 DNA reads TGTGCCAGCAGAACGGATGTTGAGTCCCTCCACTTT. Its protein is CASRTDVESLHF.

A word on this clonotype: This could be a read error, since a much larger clone is one nucleotide away. The V and J genes are TRBV12-3 or TRBV12-4 and TRBJ2-7, with 10 bases matching TRBD2. Trimming cost V 2 bases and J 1 base; bases outside gene matches: 2. The CDR3 is 15 residues long. In nucleotides, the CDR3 is TGTGCCAGCAGTTTATCGACTAGCGGGTCCTACGAGCAGTACTTC. Encoded protein: CASSLSTSGSYEQYF.

This clonotype was observed at least ten times. The CDR3, as DNA: TGTGCCAGCAGTGGACGACCGTTGAGGGAAAAACTGTTTTTT. Translation gives CASSGRPLREKLFF. The rearrangement joins TRBV6-1 to TRBJ1-4; D is unresolved. CDR3 length: 14 amino acids. The V end lost 4 bases, the J end lost 8 bases, and 14 bases lay between the germline ends. CDR1 and CDR2 from the germline V gene are MNHNS and SASEGT.

This clonotype was detected many times. The chain is built from TRBV28 and TRBJ1-1; the match to TRBD1 covers 8 bases. The J segment lost 1 base and the V segment lost 7 bases, leaving 8 bases of the junction unmatched. From germline, CDR1 is MDHEN and CDR2 SYDVKM. The CDR3 runs 15 residues. The CDR3 nucleotides are TGTGCCAGCACGCCTGGACAGGGAAAGAACACTGAAGCTTTCTTT. Protein sequence: CASTPGQGKNTEAFF.

This clonotype was seen a few times. The V and J genes are TRBV5-1 and TRBJ2-7, with 8 bases fitting TRBD1. There are 15 residues in the CDR3. V trimming: 1 base; J trimming: 0 bases; junction bases outside the gene matches: 3. Germline V gives CDR1 SGHRS, CDR2 YFSETQ. CDR3 sequence: CASSLMTGASYEQYF. CDR3 nucleotide sequence: TGCGCCAGCAGCTTGATGACAGGGGCCTCCTACGAGCAGTACTTC.